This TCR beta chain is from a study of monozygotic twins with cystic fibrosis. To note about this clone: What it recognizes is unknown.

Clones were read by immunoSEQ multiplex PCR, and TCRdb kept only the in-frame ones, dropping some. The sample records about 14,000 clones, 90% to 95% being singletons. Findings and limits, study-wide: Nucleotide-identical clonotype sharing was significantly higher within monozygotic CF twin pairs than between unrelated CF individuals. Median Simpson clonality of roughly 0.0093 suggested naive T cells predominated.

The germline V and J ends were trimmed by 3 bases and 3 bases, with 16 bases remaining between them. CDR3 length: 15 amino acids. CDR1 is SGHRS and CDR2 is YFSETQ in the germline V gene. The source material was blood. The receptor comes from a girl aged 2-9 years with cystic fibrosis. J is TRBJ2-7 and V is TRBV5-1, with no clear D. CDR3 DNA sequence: TGCGCCAGCAGCTCGGTAGGCTACAACTTCTACGAGCAGTACTTC. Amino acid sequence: CASSSVGYNFYEQYF.